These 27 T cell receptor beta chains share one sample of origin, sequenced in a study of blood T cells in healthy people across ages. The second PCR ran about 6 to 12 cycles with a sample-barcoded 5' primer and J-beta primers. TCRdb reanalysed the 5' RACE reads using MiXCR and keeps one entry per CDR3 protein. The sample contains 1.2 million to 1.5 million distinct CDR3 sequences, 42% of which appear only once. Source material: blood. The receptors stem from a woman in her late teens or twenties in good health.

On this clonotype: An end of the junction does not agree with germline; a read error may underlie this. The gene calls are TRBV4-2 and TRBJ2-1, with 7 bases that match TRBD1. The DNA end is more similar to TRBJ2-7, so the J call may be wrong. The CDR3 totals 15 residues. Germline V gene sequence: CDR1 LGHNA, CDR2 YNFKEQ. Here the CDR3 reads CAGSQDLQGYYEQYF. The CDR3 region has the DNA TGTGCCGGCAGCCAAGATCTACAGGGGTACTACGAGCAGTACTTC.

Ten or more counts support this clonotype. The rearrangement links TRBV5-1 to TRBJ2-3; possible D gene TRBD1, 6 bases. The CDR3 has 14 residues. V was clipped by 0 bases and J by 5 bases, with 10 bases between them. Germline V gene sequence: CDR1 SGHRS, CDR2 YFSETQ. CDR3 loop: CASSLAQGRDTQYF. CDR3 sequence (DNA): TGCGCCAGCAGCTTGGCGCAGGGGAGAGATACGCAGTATTTT. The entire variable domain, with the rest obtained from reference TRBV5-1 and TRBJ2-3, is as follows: KAGVTQTPRYLIKTRGQQVTLSCSPISGHRSVSWYQQTPGQGLQFLFEYFSETQRNKGNFPGRFSGRQFSNSRSEMNVSTLELGDSALYLCASSLAQGRDTQYFGPGTRLTVL.

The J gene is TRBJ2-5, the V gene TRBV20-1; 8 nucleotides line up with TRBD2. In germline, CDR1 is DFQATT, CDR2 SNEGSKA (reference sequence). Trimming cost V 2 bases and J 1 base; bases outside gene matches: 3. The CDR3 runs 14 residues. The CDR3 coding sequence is TGCAGTGCTAGACCAGGGACTAGCCAAGAGACCCAGTACTTC. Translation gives CSARPGTSQETQYF.

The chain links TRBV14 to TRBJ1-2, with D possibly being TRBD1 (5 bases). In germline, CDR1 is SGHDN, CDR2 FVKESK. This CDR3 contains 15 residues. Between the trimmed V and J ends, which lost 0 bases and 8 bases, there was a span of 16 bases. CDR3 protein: CASSQELVPGRGYTF. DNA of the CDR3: TGTGCCAGCAGCCAAGAATTAGTACCAGGGCGAGGCTACACCTTC.

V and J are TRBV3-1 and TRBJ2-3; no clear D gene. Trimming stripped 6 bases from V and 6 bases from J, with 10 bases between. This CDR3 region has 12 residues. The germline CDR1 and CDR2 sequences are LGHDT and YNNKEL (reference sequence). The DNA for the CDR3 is TGTGCCAGCAGTCACCGGTGGGATACGCAGTATTTT. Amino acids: CASSHRWDTQYF.

This chain's CDR3 is CASSLAGTVQETQYF. The CDR3 nucleotides read TGTGCCAGCAGCTTAGCGGGGACAGTCCAAGAGACCCAGTACTTC. The genes are TRBV7-2 and TRBJ2-5; 7 bases are shared with TRBD1. Germline assignment: CDR1 SGHTA and CDR2 FQGNSA. The CDR3 runs to 15 residues. V lost 0 bases and J lost 1; bases outside the gene matches: 2.

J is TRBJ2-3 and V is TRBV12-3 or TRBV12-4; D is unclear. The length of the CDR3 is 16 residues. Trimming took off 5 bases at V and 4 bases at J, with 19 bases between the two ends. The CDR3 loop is CASSPLRAQSADTQYF. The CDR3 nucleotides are TGTGCCAGCAGTCCCCTCCGCGCGCAAAGCGCAGATACGCAGTATTTT.

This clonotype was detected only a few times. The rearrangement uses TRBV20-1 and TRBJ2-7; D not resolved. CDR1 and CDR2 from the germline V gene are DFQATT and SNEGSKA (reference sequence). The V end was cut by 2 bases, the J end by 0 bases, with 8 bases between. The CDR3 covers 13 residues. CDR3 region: CSARSPLSYEQYF. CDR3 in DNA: TGCAGTGCTAGATCCCCGCTCTCCTACGAGCAGTACTTC.

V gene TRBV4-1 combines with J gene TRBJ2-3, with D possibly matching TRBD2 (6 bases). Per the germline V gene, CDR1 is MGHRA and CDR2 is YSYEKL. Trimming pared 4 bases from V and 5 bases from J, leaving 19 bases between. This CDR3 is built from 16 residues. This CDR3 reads CASSPPGAPGEDTQYF. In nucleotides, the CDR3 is TGCGCCAGCAGCCCCCCGGGCGCGCCGGGGGAAGATACGCAGTATTTT.

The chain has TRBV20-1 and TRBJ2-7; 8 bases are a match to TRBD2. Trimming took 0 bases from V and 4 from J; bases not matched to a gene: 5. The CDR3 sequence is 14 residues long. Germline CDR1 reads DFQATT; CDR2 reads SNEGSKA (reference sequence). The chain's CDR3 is CSARERPSGYEQYF. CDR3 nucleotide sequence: TGCAGTGCTAGAGAGAGGCCTAGCGGGTACGAGCAGTACTTC.

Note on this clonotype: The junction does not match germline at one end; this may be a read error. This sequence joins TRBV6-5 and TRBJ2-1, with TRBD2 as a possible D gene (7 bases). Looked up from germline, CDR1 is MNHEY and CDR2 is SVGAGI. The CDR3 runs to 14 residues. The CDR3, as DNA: TGTACCACCCGGGCTGGGGGGGCCTACAATGAGCACTTCTTC. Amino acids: CTTRAGGAYNEHFF.

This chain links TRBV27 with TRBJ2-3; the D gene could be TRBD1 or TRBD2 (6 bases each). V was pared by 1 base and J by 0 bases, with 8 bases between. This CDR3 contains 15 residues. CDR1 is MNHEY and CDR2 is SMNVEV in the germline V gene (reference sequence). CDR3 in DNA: TGTGCCAGCAGTTTATGGGGGGCTAGCACAGATACGCAGTATTTT. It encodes CASSLWGASTDTQYF.

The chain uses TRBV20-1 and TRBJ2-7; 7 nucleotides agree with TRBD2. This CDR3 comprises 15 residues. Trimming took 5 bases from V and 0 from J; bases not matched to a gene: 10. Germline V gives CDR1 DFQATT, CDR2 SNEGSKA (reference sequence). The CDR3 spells CSAQTWGGTSYEQYF. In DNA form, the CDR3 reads TGCAGTGCTCAAACCTGGGGGGGAACCTCCTACGAGCAGTACTTC.

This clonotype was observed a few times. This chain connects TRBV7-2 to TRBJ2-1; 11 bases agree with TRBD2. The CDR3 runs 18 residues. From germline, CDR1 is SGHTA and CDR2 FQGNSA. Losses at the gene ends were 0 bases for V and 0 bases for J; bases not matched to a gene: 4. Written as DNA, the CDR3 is TGTGCCAGCAGCTTAGCTGGGCTAGCGGGGGGCTCCTACAATGAGCAGTTCTTC. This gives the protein CASSLAGLAGGSYNEQFF.

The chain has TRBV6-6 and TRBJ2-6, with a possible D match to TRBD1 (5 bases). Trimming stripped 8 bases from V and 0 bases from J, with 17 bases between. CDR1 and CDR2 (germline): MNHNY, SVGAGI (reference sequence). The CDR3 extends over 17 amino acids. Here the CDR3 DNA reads TGTGCCAGCGAAACGAACATACAGGACTCTGGGGCCAACGTCCTGACTTTC. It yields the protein CASETNIQDSGANVLTF.

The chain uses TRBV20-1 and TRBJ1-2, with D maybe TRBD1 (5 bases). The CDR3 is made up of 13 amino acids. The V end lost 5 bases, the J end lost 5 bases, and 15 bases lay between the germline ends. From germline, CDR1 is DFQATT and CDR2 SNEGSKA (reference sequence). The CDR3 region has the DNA TGCAGTGCTCCAACAGGTTCCGGGTATGGCTACACCTTC. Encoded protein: CSAPTGSGYGYTF.

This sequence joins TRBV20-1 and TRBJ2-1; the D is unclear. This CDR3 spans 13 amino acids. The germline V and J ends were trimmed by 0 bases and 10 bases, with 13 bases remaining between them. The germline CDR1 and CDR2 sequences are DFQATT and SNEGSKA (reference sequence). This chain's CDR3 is CSAREQRRREQFF. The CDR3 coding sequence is TGCAGTGCTAGAGAGCAGAGGCGACGAGAGCAGTTCTTC.

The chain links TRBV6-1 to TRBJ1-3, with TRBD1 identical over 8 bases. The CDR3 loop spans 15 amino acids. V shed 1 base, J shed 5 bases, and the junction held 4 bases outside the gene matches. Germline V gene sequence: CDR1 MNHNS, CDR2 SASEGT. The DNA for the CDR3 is TGTGCCAGCAGTGAAGGCAGGGGGCAAAGAAACACCATATATTTT. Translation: CASSEGRGQRNTIYF.

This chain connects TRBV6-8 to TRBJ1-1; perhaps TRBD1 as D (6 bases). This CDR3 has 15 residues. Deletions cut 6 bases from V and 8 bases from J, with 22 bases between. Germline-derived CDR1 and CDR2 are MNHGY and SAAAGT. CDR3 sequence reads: CASSYTPGHEGEAFF. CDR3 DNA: TGTGCCAGCAGCTACACCCCGGGACACGAGGGGGAAGCTTTCTTT.

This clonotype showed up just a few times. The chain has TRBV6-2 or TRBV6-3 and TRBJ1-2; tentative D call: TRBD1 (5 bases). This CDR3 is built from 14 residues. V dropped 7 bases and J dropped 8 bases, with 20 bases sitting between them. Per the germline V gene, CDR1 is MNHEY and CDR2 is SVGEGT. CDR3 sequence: CASTLGVMYGGYTF. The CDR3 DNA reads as TGTGCCAGCACCCTGGGGGTGATGTATGGCGGCTACACCTTC.

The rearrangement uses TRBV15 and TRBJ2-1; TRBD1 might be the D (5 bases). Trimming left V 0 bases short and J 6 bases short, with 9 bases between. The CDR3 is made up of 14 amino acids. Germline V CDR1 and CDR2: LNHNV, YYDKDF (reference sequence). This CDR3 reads CATSRDQGTNEQFF. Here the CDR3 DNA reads TGTGCCACCAGCAGAGATCAGGGAACCAATGAGCAGTTCTTC.

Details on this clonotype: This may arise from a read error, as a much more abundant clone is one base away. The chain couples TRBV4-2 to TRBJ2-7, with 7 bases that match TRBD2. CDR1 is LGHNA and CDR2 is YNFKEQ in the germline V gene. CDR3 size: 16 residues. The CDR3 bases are TGTGCCAGCAGCCAAGATACGAGCGGGACCTCCTGCGAGCAGTACTTC. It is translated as CASSQDTSGTSCEQYF.

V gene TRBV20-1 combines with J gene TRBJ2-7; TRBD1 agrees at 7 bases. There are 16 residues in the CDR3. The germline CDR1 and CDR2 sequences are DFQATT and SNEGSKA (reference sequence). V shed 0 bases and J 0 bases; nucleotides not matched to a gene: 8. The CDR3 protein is CSARDSGAGGSYEQYF. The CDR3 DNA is TGCAGTGCTAGAGATAGTGGGGCAGGGGGCTCCTACGAGCAGTACTTC.

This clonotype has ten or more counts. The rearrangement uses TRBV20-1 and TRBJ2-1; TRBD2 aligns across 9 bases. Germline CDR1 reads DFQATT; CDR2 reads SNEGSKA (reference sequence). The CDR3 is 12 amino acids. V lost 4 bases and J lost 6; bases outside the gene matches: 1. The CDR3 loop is CSATTSGNEQFF. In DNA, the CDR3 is TGCAGTGCTACGACTAGCGGCAATGAGCAGTTCTTC.

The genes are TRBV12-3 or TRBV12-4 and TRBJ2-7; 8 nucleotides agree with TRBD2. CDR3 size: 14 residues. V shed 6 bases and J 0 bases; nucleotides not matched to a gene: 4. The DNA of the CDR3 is TGTGCCAGCAGCCGGGAGGGGGACTCCTACGAGCAGTACTTC. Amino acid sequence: CASSREGDSYEQYF.

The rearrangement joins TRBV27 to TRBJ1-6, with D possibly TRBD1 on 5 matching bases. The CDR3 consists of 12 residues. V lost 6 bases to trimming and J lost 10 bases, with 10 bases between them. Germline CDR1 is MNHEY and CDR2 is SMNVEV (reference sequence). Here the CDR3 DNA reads TGTGCCAGCAGCCCTTGGGACTCACCCCTCCACTTT. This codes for CASSPWDSPLHF.

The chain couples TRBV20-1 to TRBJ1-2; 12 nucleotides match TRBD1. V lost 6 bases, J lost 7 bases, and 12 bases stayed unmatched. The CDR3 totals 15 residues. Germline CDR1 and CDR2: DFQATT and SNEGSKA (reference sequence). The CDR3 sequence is CSAQLGQGAHLGYTF. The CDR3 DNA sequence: TGCAGTGCACAGCTGGGACAGGGGGCGCATCTTGGCTACACCTTC.